This passage covers 10 T cell receptor beta chains from one sample sequenced in a study of control samples from healthy donors and cancer patients. Assay: immunoSEQ multiplex PCR; the TCRdb copy retains only in-frame clones and omits some. Counted here are some 100,000 clones, more than 85% occurring once; the ten biggest clones make up approximately 7.6%. The sample comprised blood. These receptors all stem from a man aged 18 to 35 in good health.

The chain couples TRBV4-2 to TRBJ1-5, with D uncertain. This CDR3 is 13 amino acids long. The germline V gene has CDR1 LGHNA and CDR2 YNFKEQ. Trimming pared 0 bases from V and 5 bases from J, leaving 5 bases between. The DNA for the CDR3 is TGTGCCAGCAGCCAAGATTCGGATCAGCCCCAGCATTTT. It codes for CASSQDSDQPQHF.

This chain connects TRBV6-6 to TRBJ2-1, with TRBD1 identical over 9 bases. The germline CDR1 and CDR2 sequences are MNHNY and SVGAGI (reference sequence). The CDR3 spans 14 residues. V lost 5 bases, J lost 6 bases, and 5 bases stayed unmatched. The CDR3: CASSRTGVPNEQFF. The CDR3 DNA reads as TGTGCCAGCAGTCGGACAGGGGTTCCCAATGAGCAGTTCTTC.

This chain links TRBV27 with TRBJ1-2; D is possibly TRBD1 (5 bases). The germline V and J ends were trimmed by 6 bases and 5 bases, with 16 bases remaining between them. CDR3 length: 14 amino acids. Germline V gene data show CDR1 as MNHEY and CDR2 as SMNVEV (reference sequence). CDR3 DNA sequence: TGTGCCAGCAGGCCAGGGACTTTAGGGTATGGCTACACCTTC. It codes for CASRPGTLGYGYTF.

The rearrangement links TRBV18 to TRBJ2-2; TRBD1 matches at 8 bases. J gave up 6 bases and V 4 bases, and 7 bases lay outside the gene matches. The CDR3 runs 15 residues. The germline gives CDR1 KGHSH, CDR2 LQKENI. The CDR3 region has the DNA TGTGCCAGCTCACAAACCAGGGGGCCGGCCGGGGAGCTGTTTTTT. Protein sequence: CASSQTRGPAGELFF.

CDR3 in DNA: TGTGCCAGCAGCCTATCGACGGGCCTTACAGATACGCAGTATTTT. This codes for CASSLSTGLTDTQYF. This chain uses TRBV3-1 (or the pseudogene TRBV3-2) with TRBJ2-3; D remains ambiguous. The V and J ends lost 4 bases and 3 bases respectively, with 14 bases between them. Germline lookup yields CDR1 LGHDT and CDR2 YNNKEL (reference sequence). This CDR3 spans 15 amino acids.

The chain combines TRBV4-3 with TRBJ1-3; 9 nucleotides align to TRBD1. Germline trimming cut 4 bases from V and 4 bases from J; bases unmatched to any gene: 5. The CDR3 runs 15 residues. Germline V gives CDR1 LGHNA, CDR2 YSLEER. The CDR3 reads CASSRGTGMGNTIYF. DNA for the CDR3: TGCGCCAGCAGCCGAGGGACAGGGATGGGAAACACCATATATTTT.

The chain couples TRBV28 to TRBJ2-7, with a possible D match to TRBD2 (5 bases). CDR1 is MDHEN, CDR2 SYDVKM, per germline. V was cut by 3 bases and J by 1 base, with 10 bases left in between. The CDR3 totals 14 residues. CDR3 in amino acids: CASSFPGSSYEQYF. DNA for the CDR3: TGTGCCAGCAGTTTTCCGGGGTCGTCCTACGAGCAGTACTTC.

This clone was recorded once. The J gene is TRBJ1-1, the V gene TRBV2; 8 nucleotides agree with TRBD1. The V and J ends lost 9 bases and 8 bases, in that order; junction bases with no gene match: 14. The length of the CDR3 is 14 residues. Germline V gene sequence: CDR1 SNHLY, CDR2 FYNNEI. CDR3 DNA sequence: TGTGCCAGGCGTCCGGGACAGGCCCCCCGCGAAGCTTTCTTT. It encodes CARRPGQAPREAFF.

The V and J genes are TRBV19 and TRBJ1-2, with 11 bases aligning to TRBD1. The trim removed 3 bases at V and 8 bases at J, leaving 8 bases unmatched. This CDR3 contains 15 residues. Germline CDR1 and CDR2: LNHDA and SQIVND (reference sequence). The CDR3 sequence: CASSIRGTGGDGYTF. In DNA, the CDR3 is TGTGCCAGTAGTATTCGCGGGACAGGGGGGGACGGCTACACCTTC.

The gene calls are TRBV7-2 and TRBJ2-5, with 14 bases aligning to TRBD2. The germline V gene has CDR1 SGHTA and CDR2 FQGNSA. After removal of 4 bases from V and 5 bases from J, the junction contained 6 bases not matched to a gene. The CDR3 sequence is 16 residues long. The CDR3 reads CASSSGLAGGSETQYF. The CDR3 coding sequence is TGTGCCAGCAGCTCCGGACTAGCGGGAGGTTCGGAGACCCAGTACTTC. The whole variable domain, filled in from reference TRBV7-2 and TRBJ2-5, reads GAGVSQSPSNKVTEKGKDVELRCDPISGHTALYWYRQSLGQGLEFLIYFQGNSAPDKSGLPSDRFSAERTGGSVSTLTIQRTQQEDSAVYLCASSSGLAGGSETQYFGPGTRLLVL.